The 21 T cell receptor beta chains reported below all come from one sample, sequenced in a study of blood T cell repertoires in COVID-19. The assay was immunoSEQ multiplex PCR, and TCRdb's table has in-frame clones only and misses some. This sample has approximately 270,000 clones; approximately 86% occur once, and the top ten carry around 1%. The specimen sequenced was peripheral blood. All receptors come from a human donor with COVID-19, enrolled during active disease. The donor label of this sample is uncertain.

The genes are TRBV9 and TRBJ1-1, with D unresolved. Trimming cost V 4 bases and J 0 bases, with 10 bases left between them. Germline CDR1 SGDLS, CDR2 YYNGEE. There are 14 residues in the CDR3. The CDR3 reads CASSLNILNTEAFF. Here the CDR3 DNA reads TGTGCCAGCAGCCTTAACATATTGAACACTGAAGCTTTCTTT.

This clone showed up just once. The rearrangement uses TRBV27 and TRBJ1-2; D gene ambiguous. The germline gives CDR1 MNHEY, CDR2 SMNVEV (reference sequence). The length of the CDR3 is 13 residues. Trimming shortened V by 3 bases and J by 4 bases, and 9 bases separated the two germline ends. CDR3 loop: CASSFSAGYGYTF. CDR3 sequence (DNA): TGTGCCAGCAGTTTCTCTGCGGGCTATGGCTACACCTTC.

The rearrangement joins TRBV5-4 to TRBJ1-2; TRBD1 matches at 7 bases. Germline trimming cut 0 bases from V and 7 bases from J; bases unmatched to any gene: 3. Germline V gene lookup returns CDR1 SGHNT and CDR2 YYREEE (reference sequence). The CDR3 has 13 residues. CDR3 DNA: TGTGCCAGCAGCTTGGACAGGGGACCTGGCTACACCTTC. It codes for CASSLDRGPGYTF.

This sequence joins TRBV19 and TRBJ1-5; maybe TRBD1 (6 bases). There are 13 residues in the CDR3. The germline CDR1 and CDR2 sequences are LNHDA and SQIVND (reference sequence). V shed 10 bases and J shed 2 bases, with 12 bases lying between them. The chain's CDR3 is CATAGGGNQPQHF. CDR3 bases: TGTGCCACCGCGGGGGGCGGCAATCAGCCCCAGCATTTT.

V and J are TRBV3-1 (or the pseudogene TRBV3-2) and TRBJ2-7; the match to TRBD2 covers 9 bases. This CDR3 is built from 16 residues. Germline values: CDR1 LGHDT, CDR2 YNNKEL (reference sequence). The V and J ends lost 5 bases and 5 bases, in that order; junction bases with no gene match: 13. The CDR3 DNA sequence: TGTGCCAGCAGCTCAAGGAGGGCGGGAGGGCCTAACGAGCAGTACTTC. It specifies CASSSRRAGGPNEQYF.

The chain couples TRBV27 to TRBJ1-4; 7 bases are a match to TRBD1. The ends lost 1 base at V and 7 bases at J; junction bases unmatched: 6. The CDR3 contains 15 residues. Germline V gene data show CDR1 as MNHEY and CDR2 as SMNVEV (reference sequence). The CDR3 region has the DNA TGTGCCAGCAGTTTATACGAGGGGGCCGGTGAAAAACTGTTTTTT. Translated: CASSLYEGAGEKLFF.

The chain couples TRBV30 to TRBJ2-1; 14 positions match TRBD2. This CDR3 spans 18 amino acids. Looked up from germline, CDR1 is GTSNPN and CDR2 is SVGIG (reference sequence). After removal of 2 bases from V and 1 base from J, the junction contained 7 bases not matched to a gene. The CDR3 nucleotides are TGTGCCTGGAGTTCCGGGACTAGCGGGAGTCGGTCCTACAATGAGCAGTTCTTC. Its protein is CAWSSGTSGSRSYNEQFF. Supplemented by reference TRBV30 and TRBJ2-1, the full variable domain reads SQTIHQWPATLVQPVGSPLSLECTVEGTSNPNLYWYRQAAGRGLQLLFYSVGIGQISSEVPQNLSASRPQDRQFILSSKKLLLSDSGFYLCAWSSGTSGSRSYNEQFFGPGTRLTVL.

This chain uses TRBV6-5 with TRBJ1-5; 7 nucleotides line up with TRBD1. CDR1 and CDR2 from the germline V gene are MNHEY and SVGAGI. The CDR3 loop spans 15 amino acids. Losses at the gene ends were 6 bases for V and 0 bases for J; bases not matched to a gene: 5. CDR3 sequence: CASRRTGNSNQPQHF. The CDR3 coding sequence is TGTGCCAGCAGAAGGACAGGTAATAGCAATCAGCCCCAGCATTTT.

The CDR3 loop is CASSLVVGPNEQYF. Written as DNA, the CDR3 is TGCGCCAGCAGCTTGGTGGTGGGGCCCAACGAGCAGTACTTC. The J gene is TRBJ2-7, the V gene TRBV5-1, with D possibly matching TRBD1 (5 bases). The V and J ends lost 0 bases and 5 bases respectively, with 12 bases between them. CDR3 length equals 14 residues. The germline V gene encodes CDR1 SGHRS and CDR2 YFSETQ.

This clone was counted once. Additional DNA sequences in this sample encode the identical CDR3. J is TRBJ1-2 and V is TRBV30; 9 bases are a match to TRBD1. V lost 2 bases, J lost 2 bases, and 3 bases stayed unmatched. This CDR3 is 14 amino acids long. Germline V gene sequence: CDR1 GTSNPN, CDR2 SVGIG (reference sequence). This chain's CDR3 is CAWSPDRGNYGYTF. CDR3 nucleotides: TGTGCCTGGAGTCCGGACAGGGGAAACTATGGCTACACCTTC. Full variable domain (remainder filled in from reference TRBV30 and TRBJ1-2): SQTIHQWPATLVQPVGSPLSLECTVEGTSNPNLYWYRQAAGRGLQLLFYSVGIGQISSEVPQNLSASRPQDRQFILSSKKLLLSDSGFYLCAWSPDRGNYGYTFGSGTRLTVV.

This sequence joins TRBV6-5 and TRBJ2-7; the match to TRBD2 covers 7 bases. The germline V gene encodes CDR1 MNHEY and CDR2 SVGAGI. CDR3 size: 15 residues. Trimming cost V 0 bases and J 7 bases; bases outside gene matches: 9. For the CDR3, the DNA is TGTGCCAGCAGTTACTCTCTAGCGGAGCGAACAGAGCAGTACTTC. Encoded protein: CASSYSLAERTEQYF.

V is TRBV6-5 and J is TRBJ2-3, with D uncertain. The CDR3 consists of 14 residues. The V and J ends lost 6 bases and 1 base respectively, with 11 bases between them. From germline, CDR1 is MNHEY and CDR2 SVGAGI. In nucleotides, the CDR3 is TGTGCCAGCAGAAATACCGCGGGCACAGATACGCAGTATTTT. Translated, it gives CASRNTAGTDTQYF.

This clone occurred many times. The chain is built from TRBV10-3 and TRBJ1-4; TRBD1 agrees at 8 bases. Germline-derived CDR1 and CDR2 are ENHRY and SYGVKD. V lost 6 bases to trimming and J lost 0 bases; unmatched junction nucleotides: 3. The CDR3 is 15 residues long. DNA for the CDR3: TGTGCCATCAGCCAGGGGGCCGCAACTAATGAAAAACTGTTTTTT. It is translated as CAISQGAATNEKLFF.

This chain connects TRBV5-5 to TRBJ2-1; 13 bases map to TRBD2. Germline assignment: CDR1 SGHKS and CDR2 YYEKEE (reference sequence). The CDR3 covers 17 residues. With 1 base clipped from V and 6 bases from J, the junction kept 7 bases outside the gene matches. CDR3 sequence (DNA): TGTGCCAGCAGCTTGTATACTAGCGGGAGGGCAGGCAATGAGCAGTTCTTC. It translates to CASSLYTSGRAGNEQFF.

The chain joins TRBV7-2 to TRBJ2-1; D remains unclear. The CDR3 contains 14 residues. V gave up 6 bases and J gave up 6 bases, with 15 bases separating them. The germline V gene has CDR1 SGHTA and CDR2 FQGNSA. The CDR3, as DNA: TGTGCCAGCAGACAATCCCCTGGCGGCAATGAGCAGTTCTTC. It specifies CASRQSPGGNEQFF.

CDR3 loop: CASRPAGANTEAFF. CDR3 DNA: TGTGCCAGCAGACCGGCAGGGGCGAACACTGAAGCTTTCTTT. The rearrangement links TRBV7-3 to TRBJ1-1; TRBD1 is a possible D gene (6 bases). Germline assignment: CDR1 SGHTA and CDR2 FQGTGA. V was cut by 6 bases and J by 1 base, with 12 bases left in between. The CDR3 runs 14 residues.

V and J are TRBV6-5 and TRBJ1-1, with TRBD1 as a possible D gene (6 bases). Germline loops: CDR1 MNHEY, CDR2 SVGAGI. V lost 6 bases, J lost 6 bases, and 11 bases lay in between. This CDR3 is built from 12 residues. For the CDR3, the DNA is TGTGCCAGCAGGGGGAACAGGGCTGAAGCTTTCTTT. Its translation is CASRGNRAEAFF.

This clone showed up just a few times. The J gene is TRBJ1-1, the V gene TRBV14; D gene ambiguous. From germline, CDR1 is SGHDN and CDR2 FVKESK. V lost 0 bases, J lost 0 bases, and 11 bases lay in between. The CDR3 has 16 residues. The chain's CDR3 is CASSQDPAGMNTEAFF. Written as DNA, the CDR3 is TGTGCCAGCAGCCAAGATCCGGCAGGAATGAACACTGAAGCTTTCTTT.

This chain joins TRBV7-2 and TRBJ1-4, with TRBD1 as a possible D gene (6 bases). V was trimmed by 7 bases and J by 6 bases, leaving 15 bases between them. Germline CDR1 is SGHTA and CDR2 is FQGNSA. The CDR3 is 14 residues long. The CDR3 is CASTPLGGHEKLFF. As DNA, the CDR3 is TGTGCCAGCACTCCCCTCGGGGGGCATGAAAAACTGTTTTTT.

The chain uses TRBV20-1 and TRBJ2-2; 7 bases match TRBD1. With V trimmed by 3 bases and J by 2 bases, 3 bases remained unmatched. From germline, CDR1 is DFQATT and CDR2 SNEGSKA (reference sequence). The CDR3 extends over 14 amino acids. CDR3 DNA sequence: TGCAGTGCTAGTCGGGACAGAAACACCGGGGAGCTGTTTTTT. Its translation is CSASRDRNTGELFF.

The CDR3 reads CASFTPRDWNTEAFF. The CDR3 bases are TGTGCCAGCTTCACCCCTAGGGACTGGAACACTGAAGCTTTCTTT. The chain links TRBV28 to TRBJ1-1, with a weak D call TRBD1 (5 bases). V was trimmed by 8 bases and J by 1 base, leaving 17 bases between them. Germline loops: CDR1 MDHEN, CDR2 SYDVKM. This CDR3 is 15 amino acids long.